The 30 T cell receptor beta chains below were found in one sample sequenced in a study of blood T cell repertoires in COVID-19. The method was immunoSEQ multiplex PCR; TCRdb's version includes in-frame clones alone and lacks a portion of them. This table has 100,000 to 150,000 clones, roughly 89% appearing once. Sequenced sample: peripheral blood. Source of these receptors: a man over 45 with active or convalescent COVID-19.

V gene TRBV12-5 combines with J gene TRBJ2-7, with 9 nucleotides matching TRBD2. CDR1 is LGHNT and CDR2 is FRNRAP in the germline V gene. J lost 2 bases, V lost 1 base, and 9 bases had no gene match. CDR3 length: 17 residues. The CDR3 DNA reads as TGTGCTAGTGGTTTGGAATACCAGCGGGGGGCCCCCTACGAGCAGTACTTC. This sequence encodes CASGLEYQRGAPYEQYF.

The rearrangement uses TRBV3-1 (or the pseudogene TRBV3-2) and TRBJ2-5; 7 bases fit TRBD1. The CDR3 length is 13 residues. The germline V gene has CDR1 LGHDT and CDR2 YNNKEL (reference sequence). V lost 4 bases to trimming and J lost 3 bases; unmatched junction nucleotides: 2. CDR3 region: CASSRQGEETQYF. Written as DNA, the CDR3 is TGTGCCAGCAGCCGTCAGGGGGAAGAGACCCAGTACTTC.

J is TRBJ2-5 and V is TRBV29-1, with D tentatively TRBD2 (6 bases). The germline V gene has CDR1 SQVTM and CDR2 ANQGSEA. CDR3 length: 13 residues. Deletions cut 6 bases from V and 5 bases from J, with 16 bases between. CDR3 protein: CSVQIGGAETQYF. The CDR3 DNA sequence: TGCAGCGTACAAATCGGAGGGGCGGAGACCCAGTACTTC.

Notes on this clone: The same CDR3 is also encoded by other DNA sequences in this sample. The rearrangement links TRBV18 to TRBJ2-5; 9 nucleotides agree with TRBD1. The CDR3 is 13 amino acids. With V trimmed by 3 bases and J by 4 bases, 0 bases remained unmatched. Germline CDR1 KGHSH, CDR2 LQKENI. CDR3 residues: CASSPGQGETQYF. CDR3 DNA: TGTGCCAGCTCACCGGGACAGGGAGAGACCCAGTACTTC.

The V call is TRBV7-2, the J call TRBJ1-4; TRBD1 might be the D (6 bases). Germline CDR1 reads SGHTA; CDR2 reads FQGNSA. The CDR3 sequence is 15 residues long. V was clipped by 1 base and J by 7 bases, with 13 bases between them. The CDR3 DNA follows: TGTGCCAGCAGCTTAGGGGTGGACAGCACTGAAAAACTGTTTTTT. It codes for CASSLGVDSTEKLFF.

The gene calls are TRBV30 and TRBJ1-5; TRBD1 is a possible D gene (5 bases). The CDR3 extends over 13 amino acids. Germline V gene sequence: CDR1 GTSNPN, CDR2 SVGIG (reference sequence). V lost 1 base, J lost 6 bases, and 10 bases lay in between. CDR3 DNA sequence: TGTGCCTGGAGTGGTAGGGGAAGTCAGCCCCAGCATTTT. Translation: CAWSGRGSQPQHF.

J is TRBJ1-1 and V is TRBV5-1; D gene unclear. The V end lost 3 bases, the J end lost 3 bases, and 15 bases lay between the germline ends. The CDR3 is made up of 15 amino acids. Germline V gives CDR1 SGHRS, CDR2 YFSETQ. DNA for the CDR3: TGCGCCAGCAGCTCAACGAGGATCCGGGACACTGAAGCTTTCTTT. Residues: CASSSTRIRDTEAFF.

The rearrangement joins TRBV29-1 to TRBJ2-1, with 14 bases identical to TRBD2. Looked up from germline, CDR1 is SQVTM and CDR2 is ANQGSEA. Trimming took 4 bases from V and 12 from J; bases not matched to a gene: 11. The CDR3 runs to 15 residues. The CDR3 nucleotides read TGCAGCGTTGGGCCCCGACTAGCGGGGGGGCGAAGGCAGTTCTTC. It codes for CSVGPRLAGGRRQFF.

The chain employs TRBV6-5 and TRBJ1-5; 10 bases are a match to TRBD1. V gave up 6 bases and J gave up 2 bases; unmatched junction bases: 4. The CDR3 covers 15 residues. Looked up from germline, CDR1 is MNHEY and CDR2 is SVGAGI. DNA for the CDR3: TGTGCCAGCAGCCCCGGGACAGGGGGCAATCAGCCCCAGCATTTT. Protein product: CASSPGTGGNQPQHF.

The rearrangement joins TRBV11-2 to TRBJ1-1; perhaps TRBD1 as D (5 bases). V was shortened by 1 base and J by 4 bases, with 13 bases between the two germline ends. CDR1 and CDR2 (germline): SGHAT, FQNNGV. CDR3 length: 15 residues. The CDR3 spells CASSLGGVRLTEAFF. Written as DNA, the CDR3 is TGTGCCAGCAGCTTAGGGGGCGTACGACTCACTGAAGCTTTCTTT.

This rearrangement joins TRBV9 to TRBJ2-3, with 13 bases matching TRBD2. This CDR3 spans 18 amino acids. V was clipped by 4 bases and J by 0 bases; unmatched bases: 8. Germline CDR1 reads SGDLS; CDR2 reads YYNGEE. Written as DNA, the CDR3 is TGTGCCAGCAGCAACGGACTAGCGGGGGCCACGAGCACAGATACGCAGTATTTT. This encodes CASSNGLAGATSTDTQYF.

This clone occurred once. The V gene is TRBV5-1, the J gene TRBJ2-2; TRBD1 matches 8 bases. This CDR3 has 16 residues. V was pared by 4 bases and J by 4 bases, with 9 bases of the junction left unmatched. Germline CDR1 reads SGHRS; CDR2 reads YFSETQ. CDR3 sequence: CASSLGTGRSTGELFF. The DNA of the CDR3 is TGCGCCAGCAGCCTAGGGACAGGCAGGAGCACCGGGGAGCTGTTTTTT.

The rearrangement joins TRBV2 to TRBJ2-3, with TRBD2 identical over 12 bases. V was clipped by 7 bases and J by 6 bases; unmatched bases: 11. Germline V gives CDR1 SNHLY, CDR2 FYNNEI. The CDR3 consists of 16 residues. In DNA, the CDR3 is TGTGCCAGCACCATAACCCGGACTAGCGGGACTGATACGCAGTATTTT. This gives the protein CASTITRTSGTDTQYF. Supplemented by reference TRBV2 and TRBJ2-3, the full variable domain reads EPEVTQTPSHQVTQMGQEVILRCVPISNHLYFYWYRQILGQKVEFLVSFYNNEISEKSEIFDDQFSVERPDGSNFTLKIRSTKLEDSAMYFCASTITRTSGTDTQYFGPGTRLTVL.

The chain couples TRBV4-3 to TRBJ2-5, with 8 nucleotides matching TRBD1. Looked up from germline, CDR1 is LGHNA and CDR2 is YSLEER. V lost 0 bases and J lost 4; bases outside the gene matches: 7. The length of the CDR3 is 16 residues. The CDR3 DNA reads as TGCGCCAGCAGCCAAGATCTGGCAGGGGGCCTAGAGACCCAGTACTTC. It codes for CASSQDLAGGLETQYF.

The chain links TRBV28 to TRBJ1-3, with D possibly TRBD1 on 5 matching bases. Between the trimmed V and J ends, which lost 5 bases and 2 bases, there was a span of 16 bases. The germline V gene has CDR1 MDHEN and CDR2 SYDVKM. The CDR3 spans 16 residues. CDR3 sequence reads: CASSTEHRGTGNTIYF. In DNA form, the CDR3 reads TGTGCCAGCAGTACGGAACACCGGGGGACTGGAAACACCATATATTTT.

This clone was observed a single time. The chain links TRBV6-2 or TRBV6-3 to TRBJ2-5; 11 bases fit TRBD2. CDR3 length: 16 residues. The germline V gene has CDR1 MNHEY and CDR2 SVGEGT. After removal of 6 bases from V and 5 bases from J, the junction contained 11 bases not matched to a gene. The CDR3: CASSREAASGRETQYF. CDR3 coding DNA: TGTGCCAGCAGCCGGGAGGCGGCTAGCGGGAGGGAGACCCAGTACTTC.

The V gene is TRBV6-5, the J gene TRBJ1-1; maybe TRBD1 (5 bases). Trimming cost V 5 bases and J 11 bases, with 15 bases left between them. Germline CDR1 MNHEY, CDR2 SVGAGI. This CDR3 contains 12 residues. CDR3 bases: TGTGCCAGCAGTACGGGGGGATTCGAGGCTTTCTTT. The encoded protein is CASSTGGFEAFF.

The table lists this clone with a few counts. The CDR3 loop reads CASSFSTGNNEKLFF. CDR3 sequence (DNA): TGTGCCAGCAGTTTCTCGACAGGGAATAATGAAAAACTGTTTTTT. This chain connects TRBV27 to TRBJ1-4; 7 bases align to TRBD1. V was pared by 3 bases and J by 4 bases, with 5 bases of the junction left unmatched. Germline CDR1 and CDR2: MNHEY and SMNVEV (reference sequence). The CDR3 runs 15 residues.

The chain combines TRBV7-2 with TRBJ2-5; TRBD2 matches 9 bases. The germline V gene encodes CDR1 SGHTA and CDR2 FQGNSA. CDR3 length: 15 amino acids. Trimming at V came to 3 bases and at J to 5 bases, leaving 7 bases not matched to a gene. CDR3 sequence: CASSFPGLAAETQYF. Here the CDR3 DNA reads TGTGCCAGCAGCTTCCCGGGACTAGCTGCGGAGACCCAGTACTTC. Drawing the rest from reference TRBV7-2 and TRBJ2-5, the complete variable domain is GAGVSQSPSNKVTEKGKDVELRCDPISGHTALYWYRQSLGQGLEFLIYFQGNSAPDKSGLPSDRFSAERTGGSVSTLTIQRTQQEDSAVYLCASSFPGLAAETQYFGPGTRLLVL.

This chain joins TRBV29-1 and TRBJ1-4; D remains unclear. Germline CDR1 is SQVTM and CDR2 is ANQGSEA. V lost 4 bases and J lost 4, with 4 bases in between. This CDR3 is built from 11 residues. Here the CDR3 DNA reads TGCAGCGTTGTCTTTAATGAAAAACTGTTTTTT. Translated, it gives CSVVFNEKLFF.

This clone appeared a few times. The rearrangement uses TRBV5-1 and TRBJ2-7; 7 bases line up with TRBD2. CDR1 and CDR2 from the germline V gene are SGHRS and YFSETQ. There are 13 residues in the CDR3. Unmatched junction bases numbered 8, after V lost 0 bases and J lost 11 bases. Here the CDR3 reads CASSLVSSGEKYF. The CDR3 DNA is TGCGCCAGCAGCTTGGTTTCCAGCGGGGAGAAGTACTTC.

J is TRBJ1-6 and V is TRBV7-9; the match to TRBD1 covers 9 bases. CDR1 is SEHNR and CDR2 is FQNEAQ in the germline V gene (reference sequence). The junction had 3 bases not matched to a gene; V was cut back by 4 bases and J by 8 bases. The CDR3 totals 14 residues. The DNA for the CDR3 is TGTGCCAGCAGCTCCGGGACAGGGTATTCACCCCTCCACTTT. As protein: CASSSGTGYSPLHF. Together with reference TRBV7-9 and TRBJ1-6, the CDR3 gives the full variable domain: DTGVSQNPRHKITKRGQNVTFRCDPISEHNRLYWYRQTLGQGPEFLTYFQNEAQLEKSRLLSDRFSAERPKGSFSTLEIQRTEQGDSAMYLCASSSGTGYSPLHFGNGTRLTVT.

This chain uses TRBV5-6 with TRBJ1-5; TRBD1 aligns across 10 bases. This CDR3 is 17 amino acids long. In germline, CDR1 is SGHDT, CDR2 YYEEEE. Trimming removed 4 bases from V and 0 bases from J; junction bases left unmatched: 7. The DNA of the CDR3 is TGTGCCAGCAGCCGGGGACAGGGGAGTTTTAGCAATCAGCCCCAGCATTTT. It yields the protein CASSRGQGSFSNQPQHF.

This clone was seen more than once but under ten times. The rearrangement links TRBV6-1 to TRBJ1-6, with D possibly matching TRBD1 (6 bases). Trimming shortened V by 4 bases and J by 5 bases, and 21 bases separated the two germline ends. The CDR3 is made up of 18 amino acids. Germline V CDR1 and CDR2: MNHNS, SASEGT. CDR3 sequence reads: CASSAPKGHRQDNSPLHF. The CDR3 nucleotides are TGTGCCAGCAGTGCCCCAAAGGGACACCGACAAGATAATTCACCCCTCCACTTT.

The rearrangement joins TRBV19 to TRBJ1-4; D is possibly TRBD1 (5 bases). Looked up from germline, CDR1 is LNHDA and CDR2 is SQIVND (reference sequence). CDR3 length equals 15 residues. V was pared by 6 bases and J by 4 bases, with 15 bases between. The CDR3 sequence: CASRPSRRGNEKLFF. CDR3 sequence (DNA): TGTGCCAGTAGACCAAGCCGTAGGGGTAATGAAAAACTGTTTTTT.

The sample holds a few counts of this clone. The rearrangement joins TRBV30 to TRBJ2-5, with D tentatively TRBD2 (5 bases). The CDR3 totals 13 residues. Germline assignment: CDR1 GTSNPN and CDR2 SVGIG (reference sequence). Trimming removed 1 base from V and 0 bases from J, with 6 bases in between. The CDR3 DNA follows: TGTGCCTGGAGTGCGGGGTACCAAGAGACCCAGTACTTC. Amino acids: CAWSAGYQETQYF.

The V and J genes are TRBV5-1 and TRBJ1-1; D call uncertain. V lost 0 bases and J 2 bases, leaving 8 bases between the germline ends. Germline assignment: CDR1 SGHRS and CDR2 YFSETQ. The CDR3 contains 14 residues. The CDR3 DNA is TGCGCCAGCAGCTTGGTTGGAGCAAACACTGAAGCTTTCTTT. Translated: CASSLVGANTEAFF.

The genes are TRBV5-5 and TRBJ2-2, with 12 bases fitting TRBD1. CDR1 is SGHKS, CDR2 YYEKEE, per germline (reference sequence). CDR3 size: 19 residues. Losses at the gene ends were 4 bases for V and 0 bases for J; bases not matched to a gene: 10. The CDR3 is CASSERDRGRYANTGELFF. The CDR3 DNA reads TGTGCCAGCAGCGAACGGGACAGGGGGCGGTACGCGAACACCGGGGAGCTGTTTTTT.

This rearrangement joins TRBV15 to TRBJ2-1; TRBD2 matches 15 bases. The CDR3 length is 20 residues. Losses at the gene ends were 0 bases for V and 7 bases for J; bases not matched to a gene: 13. Germline V gene data show CDR1 as LNHNV and CDR2 as YYDKDF (reference sequence). The CDR3 is CATSRDIPGLAGGRPNEQFF. In DNA form, the CDR3 reads TGTGCCACCAGCAGAGATATACCGGGACTAGCGGGGGGCCGCCCTAATGAGCAGTTCTTC.

For the CDR3, the DNA is TGTGCCAGCAGCCAATATCTTTACGGATTCCCGCGGAGTCCCCAGCATTTT. It codes for CASSQYLYGFPRSPQHF. V and J are TRBV3-1 (or the pseudogene TRBV3-2) and TRBJ1-5; D is unresolved. Germline lookup yields CDR1 LGHDT and CDR2 YNNKEL (reference sequence). The CDR3 is 17 amino acids. Trimming pared 2 bases from V and 10 bases from J, leaving 24 bases between.